A selection of T cell receptor beta chains follows, all from one sample in a study of human T cells and chemical hapten exposure. TCRdb reprocessed the 5' RACE reads via MiXCR and lists one record per CDR3 protein. This sample has approximately 150,000 distinct CDR3 sequences, with approximately 4% found just once. These receptors were obtained from a female donor in good health. The CDR3 runs from the conserved cysteine through the conserved F or W. A D gene is named only where the DNA matches it firmly. The size entry is marked missing in some rows and otherwise reads once, few, many or a size class.

D	size	V	J	length	DNA	CDR3
NA	few	TRBV23-1	TRBJ2-1	18	TGCGCCAGCAGTCAATCGGAGGCTACAGAACCGAAGGGCGATGAGCAGTTCTTC	CASSQSEATEPKGDEQFF
NA	few	TRBV5-1	TRBJ2-1	13	TGCGCCAGCAGCTTGGGCTTCACAGATGAGCAGTTCTTC	CASSLGFTDEQFF
NA	many	TRBV24-1	TRBJ1-5	13	TGTGCCACCAGTCCAGGGGCGGCTCAGCCCCAGCATTTT	CATSPGAAQPQHF
NA	many	TRBV7-2	TRBJ2-7	15	TGTGCCAGCAGCTTTTCCGGATCGGGGGCCTACGAGCAGTACTTC	CASSFSGSGAYEQYF
NA	many	TRBV29-1	TRBJ2-7	13	TGCAGCGTTAGGCCCCCGGGACCGTACGAGCAGTACTTC	CSVRPPGPYEQYF
TRBD1	many	TRBV14	TRBJ2-7	17	TGTGCCAGCAGCCAAGTCAAGGGACAGGGGGCTTTCTACGAGCAGTACTTC	CASSQVKGQGAFYEQYF
TRBD2	many	TRBV4-3	TRBJ2-7	17	TGCGCCAGCAGCCAAGGCCCACAGCGGGGTATAGGCTACGAGCAGTACTTC	CASSQGPQRGIGYEQYF
TRBD2	many	TRBV29-1	TRBJ2-2	13	TGCAGCGCAAGGGAAGCGGGGGCGGGGGAGCTGTTTTTT	CSAREAGAGELFF
NA	many	TRBV3-1	TRBJ2-3	16	TGTGCCAGCAGCCAAGACCCCAGCGGGAGCACAGATACGCAGTATTTT	CASSQDPSGSTDTQYF
NA	many	TRBV7-2	TRBJ2-6	14	TGTGCCAGCAGCTTGATCCCTGGGGCCAACGTCCTGACTTTC	CASSLIPGANVLTF
TRBD1	many	TRBV12-3/TRBV12-4	TRBJ1-5	16	TGTGCCAGCAGAACCGGGACAGGGTTACGGAATCAGCCCCAGCATTTT	CASRTGTGLRNQPQHF
TRBD1	many	TRBV18	TRBJ1-2	15	TGTGCCAGCTCACCCGGGACAGGGGGATCCTATGGCTACACCTTC	CASSPGTGGSYGYTF
TRBD1	few	TRBV7-2	TRBJ2-1	15	TGTGCCAGCAGCTACGGGACAGTTTCTGACAATGAGCAGTTCTTC	CASSYGTVSDNEQFF
NA	many	TRBV19	TRBJ2-2	14	TGTGCCAGTAGTATTGGACAGAACACCGGGGAGCTGTTTTTT	CASSIGQNTGELFF
TRBD2	NA	TRBV11-1	TRBJ2-1	20	TGTGCCAGCAGCGAGGGACTAGCGGGGGCCCAAGGTTCGGGCCGAGATGAGCAGTTCTTC	CASSEGLAGAQGSGRDEQFF
NA	many	TRBV19	TRBJ1-1	14	TGTGCCAGTAGTAATCGGGAACTTGGACAGGAAGCTTTCTTT	CASSNRELGQEAFF
TRBD1	many	TRBV20-1	TRBJ2-1	15	TGCAGTGCCTCGGACAGGGGGGAACTATACAATGAGCAGTTCTTC	CSASDRGELYNEQFF
NA	many	TRBV7-9	TRBJ1-1	15	TGTGCCAGCAGCTTAGGCACGGAGATGAACACTGAAGCTTTCTTT	CASSLGTEMNTEAFF
TRBD1	NA	TRBV29-1	TRBJ1-1	12	TGCAGCGGCGGACAGGGGTCATCTGAAGCTTTCTTT	CSGGQGSSEAFF
NA	many	TRBV6-2/TRBV6-3	TRBJ1-1	14	TGTGCCATCGAATCTCAGGGGAGTCGCACTGAAGCTTTCTTT	CAIESQGSRTEAFF
NA	many	TRBV10-3	TRBJ1-2	12	TGTGCCAGCCGGGACGGACTCTATGGCTACACCTTC	CASRDGLYGYTF
NA	many	TRBV27	TRBJ2-1	13	TGTGCCAGCAGTTTCCAGGGGTACAATGAGCAGTTCTTC	CASSFQGYNEQFF